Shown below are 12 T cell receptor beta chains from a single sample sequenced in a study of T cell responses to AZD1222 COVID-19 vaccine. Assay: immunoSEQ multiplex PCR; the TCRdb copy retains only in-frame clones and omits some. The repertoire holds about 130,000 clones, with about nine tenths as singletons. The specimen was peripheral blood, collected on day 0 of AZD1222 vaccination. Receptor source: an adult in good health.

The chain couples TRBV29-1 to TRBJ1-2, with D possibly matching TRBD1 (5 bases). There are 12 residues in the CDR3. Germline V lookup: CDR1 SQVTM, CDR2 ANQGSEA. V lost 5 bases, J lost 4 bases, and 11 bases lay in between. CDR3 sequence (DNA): TGCAGCGTTCGACCCCAGGGCTATGGCTACACCTTC. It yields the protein CSVRPQGYGYTF.

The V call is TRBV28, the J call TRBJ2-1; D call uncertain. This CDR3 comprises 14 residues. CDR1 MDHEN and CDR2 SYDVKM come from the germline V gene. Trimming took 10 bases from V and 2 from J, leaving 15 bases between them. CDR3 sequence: CATLASLTYNEQFF. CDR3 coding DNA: TGTGCCACCCTGGCCAGCCTTACCTACAATGAGCAGTTCTTC.

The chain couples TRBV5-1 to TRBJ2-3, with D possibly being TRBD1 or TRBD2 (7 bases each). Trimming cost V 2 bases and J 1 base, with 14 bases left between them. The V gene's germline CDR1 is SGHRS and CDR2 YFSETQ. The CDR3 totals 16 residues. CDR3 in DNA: TGCGCCAGCAGCTTCTCGACAGGGAGGGGCACAGATACGCAGTATTTT. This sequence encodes CASSFSTGRGTDTQYF.

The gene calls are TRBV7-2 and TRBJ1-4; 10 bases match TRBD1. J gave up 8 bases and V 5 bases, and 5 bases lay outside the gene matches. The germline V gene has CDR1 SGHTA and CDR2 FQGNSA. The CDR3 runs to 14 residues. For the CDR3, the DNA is TGTGCCAGCAGCGTCAGGGGACAGGGGGAAAAACTGTTTTTT. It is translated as CASSVRGQGEKLFF.

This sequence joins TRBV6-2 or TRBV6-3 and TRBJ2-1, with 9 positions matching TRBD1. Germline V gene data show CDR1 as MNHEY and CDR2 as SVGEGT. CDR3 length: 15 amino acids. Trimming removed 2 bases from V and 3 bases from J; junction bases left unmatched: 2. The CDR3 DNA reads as TGTGCCAGCAGTTACCGACAGGGGGTCTACAATGAGCAGTTCTTC. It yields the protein CASSYRQGVYNEQFF.

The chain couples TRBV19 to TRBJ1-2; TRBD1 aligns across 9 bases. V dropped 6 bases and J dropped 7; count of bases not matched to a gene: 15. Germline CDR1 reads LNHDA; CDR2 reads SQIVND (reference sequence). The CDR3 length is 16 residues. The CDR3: CASSTLITGTGFGYTF. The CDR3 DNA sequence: TGTGCCAGTAGCACACTTATTACCGGGACAGGGTTTGGCTACACCTTC.

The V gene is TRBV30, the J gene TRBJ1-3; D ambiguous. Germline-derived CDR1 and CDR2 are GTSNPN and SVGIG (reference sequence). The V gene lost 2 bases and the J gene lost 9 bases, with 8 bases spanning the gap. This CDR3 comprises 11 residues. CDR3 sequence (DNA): TGTGCCTGGAGTTTGGTTGGCACCATATATTTT. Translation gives CAWSLVGTIYF.

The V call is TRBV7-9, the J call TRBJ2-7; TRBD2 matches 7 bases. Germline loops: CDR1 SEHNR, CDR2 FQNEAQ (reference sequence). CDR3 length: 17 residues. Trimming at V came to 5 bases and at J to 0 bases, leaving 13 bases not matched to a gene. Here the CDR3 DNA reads TGTGCCAGCAGCCCTGGGAGGGGAACGATGAGCTCCTACGAGCAGTACTTC. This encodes CASSPGRGTMSSYEQYF.

The CDR3 region is CASRTGLNSPLHF. In nucleotides, the CDR3 is TGTGCCAGCAGGACAGGGCTTAATTCACCCCTCCACTTT. This chain uses TRBV2 with TRBJ1-6; TRBD1 matches 7 bases. CDR1 and CDR2 (germline): SNHLY, FYNNEI. The CDR3 covers 13 residues. With V trimmed by 6 bases and J by 6 bases, 2 bases remained unmatched.

The CDR3 is CASREVTGELFF. In nucleotides, the CDR3 is TGTGCCAGCAGAGAGGTCACCGGGGAGCTGTTTTTT. The chain combines TRBV6-5 with TRBJ2-2; D is undetermined. V lost 6 bases and J 4 bases, leaving 6 bases between the germline ends. Germline CDR1 and CDR2: MNHEY and SVGAGI. The CDR3 spans 12 residues.

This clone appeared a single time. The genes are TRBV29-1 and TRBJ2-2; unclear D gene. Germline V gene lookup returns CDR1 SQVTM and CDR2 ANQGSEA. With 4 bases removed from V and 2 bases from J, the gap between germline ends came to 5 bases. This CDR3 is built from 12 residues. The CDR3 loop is CSVGANTGELFF. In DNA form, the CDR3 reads TGCAGCGTTGGGGCAAACACCGGGGAGCTGTTTTTT.

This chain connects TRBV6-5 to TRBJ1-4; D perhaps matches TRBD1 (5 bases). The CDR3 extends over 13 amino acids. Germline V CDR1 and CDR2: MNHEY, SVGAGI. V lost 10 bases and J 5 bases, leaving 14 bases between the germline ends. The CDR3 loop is CATTDSVNEKLFF. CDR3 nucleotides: TGTGCCACGACAGACAGTGTGAATGAAAAACTGTTTTTT.